This passage covers 25 T cell receptor beta chains from one sample sequenced in a study of blood T cell repertoires in COVID-19. Profiling relied on immunoSEQ multiplex PCR, and the TCRdb table lists in-frame clones only, not all of them. The table records approximately 100,000 clones, 85% of them present only once. Sequencing was done on a sample of peripheral blood. Receptors were obtained from a human donor in a cohort sampled during active COVID-19.

A note on this clone: The same CDR3 arises from other DNA sequences in this sample as well. The gene calls are TRBV27 and TRBJ2-7, with a weak D call TRBD1 (6 bases). The CDR3 has 17 amino acids. V lost 9 bases to trimming and J lost 9 bases, with 33 bases between them. Germline V gene data show CDR1 as MNHEY and CDR2 as SMNVEV (reference sequence). The CDR3 nucleotides read TGTGCCAGTAGACCCGAGATGGGGGCAGGGAGAGGCTGGGTGCAGTACTTC. Translating gives CASRPEMGAGRGWVQYF.

The CDR3 spells CASSLGAVGETQYF. In DNA, the CDR3 is TGTGCCAGCAGCTTGGGAGCCGTAGGGGAGACCCAGTACTTC. J is TRBJ2-5 and V is TRBV7-2; D possibly corresponds to TRBD2 (5 bases). Deletions cut 3 bases from V and 5 bases from J, with 13 bases between. Germline CDR1 reads SGHTA; CDR2 reads FQGNSA. The CDR3 covers 14 residues.

The rearrangement uses TRBV7-2 and TRBJ1-6, with 8 nucleotides matching TRBD1. Germline CDR1 and CDR2: SGHTA and FQGNSA. The CDR3 is made up of 13 amino acids. The ends lost 8 bases at V and 9 bases at J; junction bases unmatched: 6. The CDR3 spells CASGTGGASPLHF. The CDR3 DNA reads TGTGCCAGCGGAACAGGGGGGGCTTCACCCCTCCACTTT.

V usage is TRBV5-4 and J usage is TRBJ1-1; D not resolved. Trimming took 0 bases from V and 6 from J, leaving 15 bases between them. Germline-derived CDR1 and CDR2 are SGHNT and YYREEE (reference sequence). This CDR3 contains 15 residues. CDR3: CASSLGGGRQAEAFF. The CDR3 DNA reads as TGTGCCAGCAGCTTGGGTGGAGGCCGCCAGGCTGAAGCTTTCTTT.

The J gene is TRBJ2-5, the V gene TRBV11-3; a possible D gene is TRBD1 (6 bases). The ends were cut back, 6 bases at V and 4 bases at J, with 12 bases in the middle. CDR3 length: 13 residues. The germline V gene encodes CDR1 SGHNT and CDR2 YENEEA. CDR3 nucleotide sequence: TGTGCCAGCAGTCCTGAAGGGGGAGAGACCCAGTACTTC. Its protein is CASSPEGGETQYF.

The chain has TRBV6-6 and TRBJ1-2; 9 positions match TRBD1. Germline V gene lookup returns CDR1 MNHNY and CDR2 SVGAGI (reference sequence). This CDR3 has 15 residues. The J segment lost 6 bases and the V segment lost 4 bases, leaving 9 bases of the junction unmatched. CDR3 DNA sequence: TGTGCCAGCAGTTCCGCCGGGACAGGGACGAATGGCTACACCTTC. Amino acid sequence: CASSSAGTGTNGYTF.

This clone has more than one count but fewer than ten. CDR3 amino acids: CASSLRGFYNEQFF. CDR3 nucleotide sequence: TGTGCCAGCAGCCTCAGGGGGTTCTACAATGAGCAGTTCTTC. The V gene is TRBV28, the J gene TRBJ2-1; 7 bases are a match to TRBD1. This CDR3 spans 14 amino acids. V was clipped by 6 bases and J by 3 bases; unmatched bases: 5. Germline V CDR1 and CDR2: MDHEN, SYDVKM.

The count of this clone is one. V usage is TRBV19 and J usage is TRBJ1-2; 10 bases agree with TRBD1. The V and J ends lost 5 bases and 2 bases, in that order; junction bases with no gene match: 14. CDR1 is LNHDA, CDR2 SQIVND, per germline (reference sequence). This CDR3 spans 18 amino acids. The CDR3, as DNA: TGTGCCAGTAGTCTGGGAGCGGGACAGGGGATCGCAAACTATGGCTACACCTTC. Protein: CASSLGAGQGIANYGYTF.

This rearrangement joins TRBV5-1 to TRBJ2-5; 14 nucleotides line up with TRBD2. J was trimmed by 5 bases and V by 5 bases; bases with no gene match: 5. Germline values: CDR1 SGHRS, CDR2 YFSETQ. This CDR3 is 15 amino acids long. This CDR3 is CASRTSGGAEETQYF. CDR3 bases: TGCGCCAGCAGGACTAGCGGGGGGGCCGAGGAGACCCAGTACTTC.

The chain recombines TRBV5-6 with TRBJ2-5; 11 bases fit TRBD2. With 4 bases clipped from V and 2 bases from J, the junction kept 7 bases outside the gene matches. The CDR3 is made up of 16 amino acids. From germline, CDR1 is SGHDT and CDR2 YYEEEE. CDR3 sequence: CASSKSSGGLQETQYF. In DNA, the CDR3 is TGTGCCAGCAGCAAATCTAGCGGGGGGTTACAAGAGACCCAGTACTTC.

The V and J genes are TRBV5-4 and TRBJ2-3; 11 nucleotides line up with TRBD2. Germline CDR1 and CDR2: SGHNT and YYREEE (reference sequence). Trimming took 5 bases from V and 3 from J; bases not matched to a gene: 8. CDR3 length equals 16 residues. CDR3 coding DNA: TGTGCCAGCAGGACCGGGACTAGCGGCTCTACAGATACGCAGTATTTT. Encoded protein: CASRTGTSGSTDTQYF.

The CDR3 loop is CASSSSSALEQYF. The CDR3 nucleotides read TGCGCCAGCAGTTCTTCTAGTGCTCTCGAGCAGTACTTC. This sequence joins TRBV5-1 and TRBJ2-7, with D hard to call. The length of the CDR3 is 13 residues. The germline gives CDR1 SGHRS, CDR2 YFSETQ. V gave up 5 bases and J gave up 6 bases, with 15 bases separating them.

CDR3 protein: CASSRLAGGEWEQFF. The CDR3 coding sequence is TGTGCCAGCTCCCGACTAGCGGGGGGAGAATGGGAGCAGTTCTTC. V and J are TRBV6-5 and TRBJ2-1; 13 nucleotides match TRBD2. The germline V gene encodes CDR1 MNHEY and CDR2 SVGAGI. The CDR3 contains 15 residues. The V segment lost 8 bases and the J segment 10 bases; nucleotides outside the gene matches: 11.

In its sample, this clone was seen many times. V is TRBV5-1 and J is TRBJ1-2; 8 bases map to TRBD1. V lost 0 bases, J lost 7 bases, and 5 bases stayed unmatched. The CDR3 totals 14 residues. Germline V lookup: CDR1 SGHRS, CDR2 YFSETQ. The CDR3 DNA sequence: TGCGCCAGCAGCTTGGAGGACAGGGCGGGTGGCTACACCTTC. Amino acids: CASSLEDRAGGYTF.

The chain links TRBV11-3 to TRBJ2-1, with TRBD1 matching over 9 bases. After removal of 5 bases from V and 6 bases from J, the junction contained 17 bases not matched to a gene. The CDR3 has 18 amino acids. The germline CDR1 and CDR2 sequences are SGHNT and YENEEA. Written as DNA, the CDR3 is TGTGCCAGCAGCGCACTCACTACCGGGACAGGGAGAACCAATGAGCAGTTCTTC. Protein: CASSALTTGTGRTNEQFF. The whole variable domain, filled in from reference TRBV11-3 and TRBJ2-1, reads EAGVVQSPRYKIIEKKQPVAFWCNPISGHNTLYWYLQNLGQGPELLIRYENEEAVDDSQLPKDRFSAERLKGVDSTLKIQPAELGDSAVYLCASSALTTGTGRTNEQFFGPGTRLTVL.

In this sample, this clone turned up once. This chain uses TRBV27 with TRBJ1-1; unclear D gene. The CDR3 runs 13 residues. The V end was cut by 2 bases, the J end by 4 bases, with 8 bases between. Per the germline V gene, CDR1 is MNHEY and CDR2 is SMNVEV (reference sequence). CDR3: CASSLARGTEAFF. CDR3 bases: TGTGCCAGCAGTTTAGCGCGGGGCACTGAAGCTTTCTTT.

The chain recombines TRBV20-1 with TRBJ2-3, with D unresolved. Trimming cost V 3 bases and J 3 bases, with 10 bases left between them. This CDR3 comprises 13 residues. Germline V gene lookup returns CDR1 DFQATT and CDR2 SNEGSKA (reference sequence). CDR3 loop: CSASDQLTDTQYF. For the CDR3, the DNA is TGCAGTGCTAGTGACCAGTTAACAGATACGCAGTATTTT.

The gene calls are TRBV2 and TRBJ2-7; 7 positions agree with TRBD2. Losses at the gene ends were 8 bases for V and 0 bases for J; bases not matched to a gene: 7. CDR3 length: 14 amino acids. Per germline, CDR1 SNHLY and CDR2 FYNNEI. The CDR3 nucleotides are TGTGCCAGCCAAGCTAGCGGTAGCTCCTACGAGCAGTACTTC. This sequence encodes CASQASGSSYEQYF. The full variable domain, with the rest looked up from reference TRBV2 and TRBJ2-7, is EPEVTQTPSHQVTQMGQEVILRCVPISNHLYFYWYRQILGQKVEFLVSFYNNEISEKSEIFDDQFSVERPDGSNFTLKIRSTKLEDSAMYFCASQASGSSYEQYFGPGTRLTVT.

This chain links TRBV5-5 with TRBJ2-3, with 8 positions matching TRBD2. This CDR3 has 18 residues. Germline values: CDR1 SGHKS, CDR2 YYEKEE (reference sequence). V was pared by 7 bases and J by 1 base, with 17 bases of the junction left unmatched. CDR3 DNA: TGTGCCAGCGGGCCCACTCTCGCGGGAGGAGGAGGCACAGATACGCAGTATTTT. Translated: CASGPTLAGGGGTDTQYF.

In this sample, this clone turned up once. The chain uses TRBV27 and TRBJ1-6, with TRBD1 matching 11 bases. Per germline, CDR1 MNHEY and CDR2 SMNVEV (reference sequence). The CDR3 runs to 14 residues. J gave up 9 bases and V 5 bases, and 3 bases lay outside the gene matches. CDR3 in amino acids: CASSPGTGGSPLHF. Written as DNA, the CDR3 is TGTGCCAGCAGTCCCGGGACAGGGGGTTCACCCCTCCACTTT.

The chain has TRBV6-5 and TRBJ1-1; 8 positions agree with TRBD1. From germline, CDR1 is MNHEY and CDR2 SVGAGI. With 6 bases clipped from V and 11 bases from J, the junction kept 8 bases outside the gene matches. The CDR3 extends over 12 amino acids. CDR3 protein: CASRSDRDRAFF. The CDR3 DNA sequence: TGTGCCAGCAGATCGGACAGGGACAGGGCTTTCTTT.

This clone was counted only a few times. The chain joins TRBV5-1 to TRBJ2-3, with 14 bases fitting TRBD2. Germline-derived CDR1 and CDR2 are SGHRS and YFSETQ. The CDR3 is 17 residues long. Trimming took 4 bases from V and 1 from J; bases not matched to a gene: 5. The CDR3 DNA sequence: TGCGCCAGCAGCGCCGGACTAGCGGGAGGCCGCACAGATACGCAGTATTTT. Translating it yields CASSAGLAGGRTDTQYF.

This chain connects TRBV10-1 to TRBJ2-3; tentative D call: TRBD2 (7 bases). Germline V gene lookup returns CDR1 WNHNN and CDR2 SYGVQD (reference sequence). The CDR3 covers 14 residues. Trimming cost V 4 bases and J 3 bases, with 11 bases left between them. This CDR3 reads CASSVGGLTDTQYF. The CDR3 coding sequence is TGCGCCAGCAGTGTCGGGGGGCTAACAGATACGCAGTATTTT.

This chain connects TRBV27 to TRBJ1-1; the D gene is possibly TRBD1 (5 bases). Germline values: CDR1 MNHEY, CDR2 SMNVEV (reference sequence). The CDR3 has 15 amino acids. Trimming took 0 bases from V and 3 from J, leaving 11 bases between them. The CDR3 here is CASSLSSSGYTEAFF. The CDR3 DNA follows: TGTGCCAGCAGTTTATCCTCTTCAGGGTACACTGAAGCTTTCTTT.

This clone was detected only a few times. The rearrangement joins TRBV5-1 to TRBJ2-7; TRBD1 is a possible D gene (5 bases). Germline CDR1 and CDR2: SGHRS and YFSETQ. Trimming removed 2 bases from V and 6 bases from J, with 12 bases in between. The CDR3 runs to 13 residues. This CDR3 is CASSFSTGTEQYF. As DNA, the CDR3 is TGCGCCAGCAGCTTCTCAACAGGTACCGAGCAGTACTTC.